This TCR beta chain originates from a study of blood T cell repertoires in COVID-19. Assay used: immunoSEQ multiplex PCR; TCRdb lists only in-frame clones, some missing. Of almost 300,000 clones in the sample, about 90% were seen once. Germline V gives CDR1 SNHLY, CDR2 FYNNEI. V was trimmed by 5 bases and J by 5 bases, leaving 12 bases between them. This CDR3 has 13 amino acids. Specimen: peripheral blood. This receptor was obtained from a woman aged 30 to 39 with COVID-19, enrolled during active disease. This sequence joins TRBV2 and TRBJ1-1; no clear D. The CDR3 DNA reads TGTGCCAGCAGTCTCGACGGGGAGACTGAAGCTTTCTTT. This encodes CASSLDGETEAFF.